This TCR beta chain was captured in a study of T-cell memory formation after mild COVID-19. Study-level points and caveats: Whether day 37 second-wave clones are SARS-CoV-2-specific was not confirmed. Contracting clones, day 15 to 85, had balanced CD4/CD8, and later expanders favored CD4+. Cross-reactive memory seemingly joined, as some responding clones were found in pre-infection memory.

Turning to this clonotype: What it binds is not known.

Researchers used 5'RACE with constant-segment primers to make TCR alpha and TCR beta cDNA libraries that carry sample barcodes and UMIs. TCRdb reprocessed the 5' RACE reads with MiXCR, giving one entry per CDR3 protein. This repertoire shows over 120,000 distinct CDR3 sequences, about 5.7% found once; its top ten account for approximately 2.2%. The CDR3 is 16 amino acids. V lost 0 bases, J lost 1 base, and 4 bases stayed unmatched. The germline CDR1 and CDR2 sequences are SGHRS and YFSETQ. This TCR was sampled from an adult woman who had mild COVID-19 (a few samples of this study predate the infection). Cell type and time point are not known. The V call is TRBV5-1, the J call TRBJ2-1; TRBD2 matches 7 bases. Material: PBMCs or a T cell subset sorted from them (not recorded which). DNA of the CDR3: TGCGCCAGCAGCTTGGGCGGGGGTACGTCCTACAATGAGCAGTTCTTC. Its translation is CASSLGGGTSYNEQFF.